Listed here are 17 T cell receptor beta chains from one sample, sequenced in a study of cytomegalovirus exposure and HLA in healthy donors. Primers: 60 Vbeta forward and 13 Jbeta reverse. TCRdb keeps only in-frame clones here, not all; method: immunoSEQ multiplex PCR. This table has over 150,000 clones, roughly four fifths appearing once. Sample: PBMCs. These receptors came from a young man in good health and CMV-seronegative.

This clone appeared once. The chain carries TRBV25-1 and TRBJ1-1; possible D gene TRBD1, 6 bases. This CDR3 is 14 amino acids long. The V and J ends lost 2 bases and 5 bases respectively, with 12 bases between them. CDR1 is MGHDK and CDR2 is SYGVNS in the germline V gene. The CDR3, as DNA: TGTGCCAGCAGTGAAAGGGGGGGCGGGACTGAAGCTTTCTTT. Encoded protein: CASSERGGGTEAFF.

The V and J genes are TRBV9 and TRBJ2-5; D is uncertain. The CDR3 runs to 13 residues. Looked up from germline, CDR1 is SGDLS and CDR2 is YYNGEE. Deletions cut 0 bases from V and 2 bases from J, with 5 bases between. The CDR3 loop reads CASSVEQQETQYF. CDR3 in DNA: TGTGCCAGCAGCGTAGAACAGCAAGAGACCCAGTACTTC. Looking up the rest from reference TRBV9 and TRBJ2-5 gives the full variable domain: DSGVTQTPKHLITATGQRVTLRCSPRSGDLSVYWYQQSLDQGLQFLIQYYNGEERAKGNILERFSAQQFPDLHSELNLSSLELGDSALYFCASSVEQQETQYFGPGTRLLVL.

The rearrangement uses TRBV27 and TRBJ2-3; TRBD2 matches at 7 bases. CDR3 size: 17 residues. Germline V gives CDR1 MNHEY, CDR2 SMNVEV (reference sequence). V shed 5 bases, J shed 0 bases, and the junction held 11 bases outside the gene matches. CDR3 residues: CASSPRLAPPSTDTQYF. CDR3 DNA sequence: TGTGCCAGCAGTCCAAGACTAGCTCCTCCTAGCACAGATACGCAGTATTTT.

The chain recombines TRBV5-6 with TRBJ1-3; possible D gene TRBD1, 6 bases. V shed 3 bases and J shed 0 bases, with 10 bases lying between them. The CDR3 has 15 residues. CDR1 SGHDT and CDR2 YYEEEE come from the germline V gene. The CDR3 DNA follows: TGTGCCAGCAGCTCGGGGACACTCTCTGGAAACACCATATATTTT. Its protein product is CASSSGTLSGNTIYF.

The table lists this clone with a few counts. The J gene is TRBJ1-2, the V gene TRBV28, with D uncertain. This CDR3 region has 14 residues. Germline V gene sequence: CDR1 MDHEN, CDR2 SYDVKM. The V end lost 4 bases, the J end lost 1 base, and 10 bases lay between the germline ends. The CDR3 here is CASSYLPLNYGYTF. CDR3 nucleotides: TGTGCCAGCAGTTATCTCCCCCTTAACTATGGCTACACCTTC.

The chain recombines TRBV18 with TRBJ1-1; no clear D. V was cut by 3 bases and J by 5 bases, with 10 bases left in between. The CDR3 contains 13 residues. Germline assignment: CDR1 KGHSH and CDR2 LQKENI. The CDR3 DNA is TGTGCCAGCTCACCTTCCAGCGAGACTGAAGCTTTCTTT. It yields the protein CASSPSSETEAFF.

V is TRBV30 and J is TRBJ2-5, with 9 bases aligning to TRBD2. The CDR3 extends over 17 amino acids. J lost 5 bases, V lost 0 bases, and 13 bases had no gene match. Per germline, CDR1 GTSNPN and CDR2 SVGIG (reference sequence). CDR3 residues: CAWSVTRGGRARETQYF. CDR3 sequence (DNA): TGTGCCTGGAGTGTAACGCGGGGCGGGAGGGCTCGGGAGACCCAGTACTTC.

The chain carries TRBV4-1 and TRBJ1-5; D is unclear. Trimming pared 4 bases from V and 6 bases from J, leaving 7 bases between. The CDR3 loop spans 12 amino acids. The V gene's germline CDR1 is MGHRA and CDR2 YSYEKL. The CDR3 region has the DNA TGCGCCAGCAGCCCAGACGGTCAGCCCCAGCATTTT. Encoded protein: CASSPDGQPQHF.

The rearrangement joins TRBV21-1 to TRBJ2-2; the table's D call of TRBD2 was not tested on the DNA. TRBV21-1 is labeled a pseudogene. The CDR3 runs 15 residues. The CDR3 loop reads CASRGASGQIWELFF. The CDR3 DNA sequence: TGTGCCAGCCGGGGGGCCAGCGGGCAGATCTGGGAGCTGTTTTTT.

The chain employs TRBV4-1 and TRBJ2-1; D not resolved. Between the trimmed V and J ends, which lost 0 bases and 6 bases, there was a span of 12 bases. The CDR3 is 15 amino acids. Germline V gene sequence: CDR1 MGHRA, CDR2 YSYEKL. The chain's CDR3 is CASSQDLASPNEQFF. As DNA, the CDR3 is TGCGCCAGCAGCCAAGATCTGGCCTCCCCCAATGAGCAGTTCTTC.

J is TRBJ1-5 and V is TRBV18; TRBD1 matches 9 bases. Germline-derived CDR1 and CDR2 are KGHSH and LQKENI. The CDR3 has 16 residues. J gave up 7 bases and V 2 bases, and 9 bases lay outside the gene matches. CDR3: CASSPATGGAYQPQHF. The CDR3 DNA follows: TGTGCCAGCTCACCAGCAACAGGGGGCGCCTACCAGCCCCAGCATTTT. The entire variable domain, with the rest obtained from reference TRBV18 and TRBJ1-5, is as follows: NAGVMQNPRHLVRRRGQEARLRCSPMKGHSHVYWYRQLPEEGLKFMVYLQKENIIDESGMPKERFSAEFPKEGPSILRIQQVVRGDSAAYFCASSPATGGAYQPQHFGDGTRLSIL.

The chain recombines TRBV7-9 with TRBJ2-7; 7 bases line up with TRBD2. CDR3 length equals 15 residues. Germline CDR1 and CDR2: SEHNR and FQNEAQ (reference sequence). Trimming cost V 5 bases and J 7 bases; bases outside gene matches: 14. In nucleotides, the CDR3 is TGTGCCAGCAGCCCTCCCGGGGAGGGCCTCGGGGAGCAGTACTTC. This sequence encodes CASSPPGEGLGEQYF.

This clone was counted between two and nine times. The chain has TRBV6-5 and TRBJ2-7; a possible D gene is TRBD2 (6 bases). The germline V and J ends were trimmed by 7 bases and 3 bases, with 19 bases remaining between them. CDR1 is MNHEY and CDR2 is SVGAGI in the germline V gene. The CDR3 runs 15 residues. In DNA form, the CDR3 reads TGTGCCAGCACCCCCTCGGAGGGAAACTTCTACGAGCAGTACTTC. This codes for CASTPSEGNFYEQYF.

The chain has TRBV19 and TRBJ1-4; TRBD1 aligns across 8 bases. From germline, CDR1 is LNHDA and CDR2 SQIVND (reference sequence). The CDR3 sequence is 13 residues long. Germline trimming cut 8 bases from V and 7 bases from J; bases unmatched to any gene: 6. The CDR3 region is CASSGQGSEKLFF. CDR3 coding DNA: TGTGCCAGTTCCGGACAGGGTAGTGAAAAACTGTTTTTT.

This chain joins TRBV5-1 and TRBJ1-1; the D is unclear. Germline assignment: CDR1 SGHRS and CDR2 YFSETQ. Trimming left V 4 bases short and J 0 bases short, with 7 bases between. The CDR3 contains 13 residues. CDR3 protein: CASSLTLNTEAFF. In DNA, the CDR3 is TGCGCCAGCAGCCTGACATTGAACACTGAAGCTTTCTTT.

The chain is built from TRBV6-5 and TRBJ1-4; TRBD1 matches at 8 bases. CDR1 is MNHEY, CDR2 SVGAGI, per germline. The CDR3 contains 13 residues. V was pared by 6 bases and J by 8 bases, with 5 bases of the junction left unmatched. The CDR3 coding sequence is TGTGCCAGCAGCCCCGACAGGGGAGAAAAACTGTTTTTT. It is translated as CASSPDRGEKLFF.

This clone was observed a handful of times. This chain joins TRBV11-2 and TRBJ2-2, with TRBD2 identical over 7 bases. The CDR3 runs to 16 residues. Trimming at V came to 2 bases and at J to 6 bases, leaving 9 bases not matched to a gene. Looked up from germline, CDR1 is SGHAT and CDR2 is FQNNGV. The CDR3 DNA is TGTGCCAGCAGCTTATTAGGGCGGGAGAGGCCCGGGGAGCTGTTTTTT. Translation: CASSLLGRERPGELFF.